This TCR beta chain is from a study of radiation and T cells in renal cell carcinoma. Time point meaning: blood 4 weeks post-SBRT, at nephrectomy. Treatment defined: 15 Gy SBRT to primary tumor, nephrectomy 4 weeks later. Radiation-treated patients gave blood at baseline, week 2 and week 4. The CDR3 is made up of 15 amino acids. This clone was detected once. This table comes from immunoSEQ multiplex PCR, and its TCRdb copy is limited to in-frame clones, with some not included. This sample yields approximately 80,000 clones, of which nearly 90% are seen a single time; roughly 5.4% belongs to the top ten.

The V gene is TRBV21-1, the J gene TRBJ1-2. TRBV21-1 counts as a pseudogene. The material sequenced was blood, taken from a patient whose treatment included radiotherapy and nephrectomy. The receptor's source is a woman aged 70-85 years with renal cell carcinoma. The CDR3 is CASSKVPIGNYGYTF. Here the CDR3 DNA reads TGTGCCAGCAGCAAAGTTCCTATTGGTAACTATGGCTACACCTTC.